The present TCR beta chain was sequenced within a study of blood T cell repertoires in COVID-19. Study in general: From the United States, Italy and Spain came samples of acute and convalescent COVID-19. PBMCs, B-cell-depleted T cells, or T cells were the source of the cDNA or gDNA that made up the material.

Under the authors' procedure: Estimation of nucleated cell counts relied on the amplification of reference gene primers. Sequenced by immunoSEQ multiplex PCR; TCRdb stores in-frame clones only, minus some. V and J calls and clone size come straight from that table; D and trimming were deduced from the DNA. Of under 150,000 clones in the sample, roughly 82% are singletons; the top ten hold around 8%. Germline lookup yields CDR1 SGHRS and CDR2 YFSETQ. The CDR3 is 15 residues long. Between the trimmed V and J ends, which lost 1 base and 4 bases, there was a span of 12 bases. The sequenced material came from peripheral blood. The chain uses TRBV5-1 and TRBJ1-5; possibly TRBD1 for D (5 bases). The receptor was isolated from a woman aged 40 to 50 with acute or convalescent COVID-19. This CDR3 reads CASSLSAGGNQPQHF. CDR3 DNA sequence: TGCGCCAGCAGCTTGTCGGCGGGGGGGAATCAGCCCCAGCATTTT.